The clone carrying this T cell receptor beta chain has at least ten counts. Its specificity is not known. The source of the sample is a study of T cells in Graves' hyperthyroidism and ophthalmopathy. Germline V CDR1 and CDR2: MDHEN, SYDVKM. J lost 4 bases, V lost 10 bases, and 9 bases had no gene match. This CDR3 region has 13 residues. The study's findings and limits: The model's output predicted ophthalmopathy at a median of approximately 6.5 months prior to onset. Within blood appeared most thyroid clonotypes that had expanded above 0.001.

The CDR3 regions of TCR beta were amplified from RNA transcripts. The TCR CDR3 was amplified in a first-round RT-PCR using the HTBI primer set. Each CDR3 protein gets one entry after TCRdb re-called the multiplex PCR reads with MiXCR. Among about 400,000 distinct CDR3 sequences listed, 11% to 15% were seen once. Source material: blood. The TCR was taken from a middle-aged man with Graves' ophthalmopathy. The V gene is TRBV28, the J gene TRBJ1-2, with 7 bases aligning to TRBD1. CDR3 sequence (DNA): TGTGCCACTTGGGACAGTATCAGCTATGGCTACACCTTC. This encodes CATWDSISYGYTF.